These 14 T cell receptor beta chains were all obtained from the same sample, sequenced in a study of CD8 T cells in Susac syndrome. Random hexamers served to reverse transcribe roughly 0.45 to 1 ug RNA. MiXCR, run by TCRdb on the immunoSEQ multiplex PCR reads, gives a single entry per CDR3 protein. The table shows almost 450,000 distinct CDR3 sequences, with roughly 85% occurring only once. Sequenced sample: CD8+ T cells from PBMCs. The receptor set was obtained from a human donor with multiple sclerosis.

The V call is TRBV11-2, the J call TRBJ2-7; 10 bases agree with TRBD2. This CDR3 spans 15 amino acids. The junction had 6 bases not matched to a gene; V was cut back by 0 bases and J by 7 bases. In germline, CDR1 is SGHAT, CDR2 FQNNGV. CDR3 in DNA: TGTGCCAGCAGCTTAGACGCCCTAGCGGGAGCGGAGCAGTACTTC. The encoded protein is CASSLDALAGAEQYF.

The sample holds a few counts of this clonotype. The chain is built from TRBV5-4 and TRBJ2-7; D is perhaps TRBD1 (5 bases). Trimming removed 5 bases at V and 7 bases at J, with 10 bases between. The CDR3 consists of 11 residues. Germline assignment: CDR1 SGHNT and CDR2 YYREEE (reference sequence). The CDR3 loop is CASSHQGEQYF. As DNA, the CDR3 is TGTGCCAGCAGTCATCAGGGTGAGCAGTACTTC.

V usage is TRBV27 and J usage is TRBJ2-1; TRBD2 aligns across 8 bases. Unmatched junction bases numbered 7, after V lost 6 bases and J lost 6 bases. The CDR3 is 14 residues long. The V gene's germline CDR1 is MNHEY and CDR2 SMNVEV (reference sequence). The CDR3 spells CASRIAGLGNEQFF. DNA of the CDR3: TGTGCCAGCAGGATAGCGGGATTGGGCAATGAGCAGTTCTTC.

The chain recombines TRBV18 with TRBJ1-5; tentatively, D is TRBD1 (5 bases). This CDR3 is 16 amino acids long. V was cut by 3 bases and J by 7 bases, with 19 bases left in between. Germline loops: CDR1 KGHSH, CDR2 LQKENI. The CDR3 loop reads CASSPQGDRLYQPQHF. The CDR3 DNA follows: TGTGCCAGCTCACCGCAAGGGGACCGACTCTACCAGCCCCAGCATTTT.

The chain recombines TRBV20-1 with TRBJ1-1, with a tentative D call TRBD1 (6 bases). Germline CDR1 DFQATT, CDR2 SNEGSKA (reference sequence). V lost 4 bases and J lost 4, with 16 bases in between. The CDR3 runs to 14 residues. The DNA for the CDR3 is TGCAGTGCTACCAATCAATACAGGGTCACTGAAGCTTTCTTT. Translating gives CSATNQYRVTEAFF.

This clonotype was detected only a few times. The gene calls are TRBV7-8 and TRBJ2-1; D might be TRBD2 (6 bases). This CDR3 is 15 amino acids long. With 3 bases removed from V and 0 bases from J, the gap between germline ends came to 9 bases. Germline lookup yields CDR1 SGHVS and CDR2 FQNEAQ. CDR3 nucleotides: TGTGCCAGCAGCTTTGCGGGAAGCTCCTACAATGAGCAGTTCTTC. Translating it yields CASSFAGSSYNEQFF.

V gene TRBV23-1 combines with J gene TRBJ2-3; TRBD2 aligns across 12 bases. TRBV23-1 is assigned to the ORF class and has an uncertain function. With V trimmed by 4 bases and J by 9 bases, 14 bases remained unmatched. The CDR3 extends over 17 amino acids. CDR3 DNA sequence: TGCGCCAGCAGTCCGATAACTAGCGGGAGGCCGGCGAGGACGCAGTATTTT. Its translation is CASSPITSGRPARTQYF.

The genes are TRBV19 and TRBJ1-1, with D possibly being TRBD1 (6 bases). This CDR3 comprises 14 residues. Trimming shortened V by 1 base and J by 3 bases, and 9 bases separated the two germline ends. Germline CDR1 reads LNHDA; CDR2 reads SQIVND (reference sequence). CDR3 sequence reads: CASSIAGADTEAFF. The CDR3 bases are TGTGCCAGTAGTATAGCGGGGGCGGACACTGAAGCTTTCTTT.

This clonotype turned up a few times. The chain links TRBV4-1 to TRBJ2-1; 8 bases agree with TRBD1. From germline, CDR1 is MGHRA and CDR2 YSYEKL. CDR3 length equals 16 residues. J gave up 7 bases and V 4 bases, and 12 bases lay outside the gene matches. DNA of the CDR3: TGCGCCAGCAGCCTCCTTGGGCAGGGGGCGCGTAATGAGCAGTTCTTC. Its translation is CASSLLGQGARNEQFF.

The chain joins TRBV19 to TRBJ1-2; D possibly corresponds to TRBD1 (5 bases). Germline V gene lookup returns CDR1 LNHDA and CDR2 SQIVND (reference sequence). The CDR3 spans 13 residues. The V gene lost 5 bases and the J gene lost 8 bases, with 15 bases spanning the gap. This CDR3 reads CASSGQGSQGYTF. DNA for the CDR3: TGTGCCAGTAGTGGCCAGGGTTCTCAGGGCTACACCTTC.

CDR3 in DNA: TGTGCCAGCAGCCAAGAGGGATTCAGAAATGAGCAGTTCTTC. Amino acid sequence: CASSQEGFRNEQFF. This chain connects TRBV3-1 to TRBJ2-1; no firm D call. With 0 bases removed from V and 7 bases from J, the gap between germline ends came to 10 bases. This CDR3 has 14 residues. CDR1 is LGHDT, CDR2 YNNKEL, per germline (reference sequence).

The V gene is TRBV18, the J gene TRBJ2-1; 14 bases line up with TRBD2. The junction had 4 bases not matched to a gene; V was cut back by 3 bases and J by 9 bases. The germline V gene has CDR1 KGHSH and CDR2 LQKENI. The CDR3 has 15 amino acids. In DNA, the CDR3 is TGTGCCAGCTCACCCGGGACTAGCGGGAGTACTGAGCAGTTCTTC. Translated, it gives CASSPGTSGSTEQFF.

This clonotype came up once. The chain carries TRBV12-3 or TRBV12-4 and TRBJ2-1, with TRBD2 matching over 7 bases. The CDR3 sequence is 14 residues long. The V gene end was trimmed by 3 bases and the J gene end by 8 bases; junction bases not matched to a gene: 7. CDR3 sequence (DNA): TGTGCCAGCAGTTTCCCGGCGGGAGAGGATGAGCAGTTCTTC. Translated, it gives CASSFPAGEDEQFF.

The chain employs TRBV9 and TRBJ2-7; no reliable D call. Germline loops: CDR1 SGDLS, CDR2 YYNGEE. The CDR3 runs to 12 residues. Trimming pared 4 bases from V and 3 bases from J, leaving 8 bases between. The CDR3 is CASSSFGYEQYF. The CDR3, as DNA: TGTGCCAGCAGCTCTTTCGGCTACGAGCAGTACTTC.